This TCR beta chain was sequenced during a study of T cells in localized non-small cell lung cancer (TCRdb year 2020). For the study in its entirety: Comparing tumors with uninvolved tumor-adjacent lungs, the study looked at the T cell repertoires of 236 patients with early-stage NSCLC. All 236 NSCLC patients in the cohort were treatment-naive and had localized lung tumors that were resected. A mean age of around 66 years was recorded for the NSCLC patients, of whom roughly 130 were male and about 100 were female. Results and caveats for the whole study, not just this receptor: Higher blood T cell density associated with longer overall survival, while higher adjacent-lung clonality associated with shorter survival. Uninvolved tumor-adjacent lung showed the highest T cell clonality, higher than tumor, which suggests more focused antigenic responses in the uninvolved tumor-adjacent lung. A median of approximately 57 of the top 100 tumor clones were detected in paired uninvolved adjacent lung, and 25 to 35 of these tumor clones were also found among the top 100 clones of the paired uninvolved adjacent lung. Because multi-region tumor sequencing was not performed, intratumor heterogeneity could not be ruled out. Because of the exploratory design, TCR variables were selected using unadjusted p-values without false-discovery rate correction.

At diagnosis, tumor, uninvolved tumor-adjacent lung and peripheral blood were collected and then preserved as a mix of FFPE and fresh-frozen material. Blood samples were analyzed as peripheral blood mononuclear cells for TCR repertoire profiling. V lost 4 bases and J lost 9 bases, and the count of bases not matched to a germline gene is 8. There are 15 amino acids in the CDR3, from cysteine to phenylalanine inclusive. The DNA shown is the 45-base CDR3, in frame from base 1. Reading the germline V gene gives CDR1 SGHRS and CDR2 YFSETQ. The immunoSEQ Assay was used to sequence TCR beta CDR3 regions from DNA. The authors' analysis ran thus. T cell density was computed as TCR beta template counts normalized to usable DNA estimated by amplifying housekeeping genes. Using the preseqR package, richness was estimated by extrapolating to 120,000 templates for tissue samples and 400,000 templates for PBMC samples. Clonality was calculated as one minus Pielou's evenness. Tissue-enriched TCRs were identified by differential abundance testing using productive amino-acid clonotypes, minimum total count 5 and alpha 0.1. The Jaccard Index and the Morisita Overlap Index were used to quantify repertoire overlap between compartments. GLIPH grouped TCR beta CDR3s together with public tetramer-defined viral CDR3s, and a viral motif had to include at least three viral sequences and show V-gene enrichment. TCRdb limited this immuneACCESS table to in-frame rearrangements with V and J called. A share of clones is missing; checked studies link under half to unresolved V genes, and the rest is unexplained. The D gene and trimming were derived from the DNA, and the V and J assignments and clone size from that table. Counted in this sample were about 48,000 clones; around 77% of them appeared once. The leading ten clones occupy about 17% of the sample.

This clone appeared once. No cognate antigen has been identified for it. Qualities for individual bases were not recorded, and no much larger clone is one base off. The clonotype originates from a man between 40 and 70 years old with stage I squamous cell lung carcinoma. The chain couples TRBV5-1 to TRBJ2-1, with 12 middle bases fitting TRBD1. Here the sequenced sample was peripheral blood, taken before any cancer treatment. The DNA is TGCGCCAGCAGCCCCTGGGGACAGGGGGCACCTGAGCAGTTCTTC. Its amino acids are CASSPWGQGAPEQFF.